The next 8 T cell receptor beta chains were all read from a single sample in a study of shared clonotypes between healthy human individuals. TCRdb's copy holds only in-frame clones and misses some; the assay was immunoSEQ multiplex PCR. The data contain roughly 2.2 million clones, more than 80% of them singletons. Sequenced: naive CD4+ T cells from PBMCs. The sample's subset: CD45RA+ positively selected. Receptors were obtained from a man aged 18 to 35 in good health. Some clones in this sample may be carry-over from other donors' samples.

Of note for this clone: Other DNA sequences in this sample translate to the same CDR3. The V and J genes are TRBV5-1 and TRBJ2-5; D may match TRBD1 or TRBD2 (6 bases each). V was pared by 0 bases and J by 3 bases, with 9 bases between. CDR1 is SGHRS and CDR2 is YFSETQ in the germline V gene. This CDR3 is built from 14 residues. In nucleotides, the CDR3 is TGCGCCAGCAGCTTGGCCGGGGGCAAAGAGACCCAGTACTTC. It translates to CASSLAGGKETQYF.

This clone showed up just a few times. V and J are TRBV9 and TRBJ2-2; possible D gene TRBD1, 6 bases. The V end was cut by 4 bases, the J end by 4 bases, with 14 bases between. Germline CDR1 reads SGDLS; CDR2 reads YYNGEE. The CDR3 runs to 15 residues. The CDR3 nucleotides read TGTGCCAGCAGCCCATTAGGGGGATTCACCGGGGAGCTGTTTTTT. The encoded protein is CASSPLGGFTGELFF.

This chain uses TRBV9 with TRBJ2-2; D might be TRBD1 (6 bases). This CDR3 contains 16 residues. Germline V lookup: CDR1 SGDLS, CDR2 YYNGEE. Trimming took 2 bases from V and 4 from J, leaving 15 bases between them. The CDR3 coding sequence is TGTGCCAGCAGCGTCCGACGGGTACAGGGCACCGGGGAGCTGTTTTTT. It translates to CASSVRRVQGTGELFF.

DNA for the CDR3: TGTGCCAGCAGTGAAGGATTCGGTCCCTACGAGCAGTACTTC. It specifies CASSEGFGPYEQYF. The chain is built from TRBV6-1 and TRBJ2-7; D is unclear. Looked up from germline, CDR1 is MNHNS and CDR2 is SASEGT. The CDR3 runs to 14 residues. V was cut by 1 base and J by 2 bases, with 9 bases left in between.

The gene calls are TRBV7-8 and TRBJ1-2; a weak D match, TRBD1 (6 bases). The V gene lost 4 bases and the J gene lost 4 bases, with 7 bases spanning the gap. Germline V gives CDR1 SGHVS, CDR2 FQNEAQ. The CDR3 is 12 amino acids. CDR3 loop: CASSSQGYGYTF. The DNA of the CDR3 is TGTGCCAGCAGCTCACAGGGCTATGGCTACACCTTC.

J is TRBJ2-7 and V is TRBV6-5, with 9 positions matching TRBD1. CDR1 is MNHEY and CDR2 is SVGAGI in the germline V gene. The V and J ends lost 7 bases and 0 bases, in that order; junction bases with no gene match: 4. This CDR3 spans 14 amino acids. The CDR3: CASIPGQGSYEQYF. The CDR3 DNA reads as TGTGCCAGCATTCCGGGACAGGGCTCCTACGAGCAGTACTTC.

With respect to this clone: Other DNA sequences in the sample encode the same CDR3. The CDR3 DNA reads TGTGCCAGCAGTTTTACCGACTCTGGAAACACCATATATTTT. Protein product: CASSFTDSGNTIYF. V is TRBV28 and J is TRBJ1-3; D remains ambiguous. This CDR3 is built from 14 residues. The V and J ends lost 3 bases and 0 bases respectively, with 6 bases between them. Germline V CDR1 and CDR2: MDHEN, SYDVKM.

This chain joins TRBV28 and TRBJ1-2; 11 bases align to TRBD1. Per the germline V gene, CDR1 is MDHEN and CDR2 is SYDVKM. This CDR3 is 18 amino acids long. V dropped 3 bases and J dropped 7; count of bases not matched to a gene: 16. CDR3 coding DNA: TGTGCCAGCAGTTTGAACACCGGGACAGGGGGTGTTCAGGGTGGCTACACCTTC. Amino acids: CASSLNTGTGGVQGGYTF.